This entry features one T cell receptor beta chain sequence. Its antigen is unknown. These data come from a study of identifying expanded T cells in peripheral blood. Study outcomes and limitations: Approximately 1.1 clones differed between technical replicates, versus 16.4 and 19 over time.

The CDR3 spans 15 residues. Trimming took 4 bases from V and 4 from J, leaving 17 bases between them. Per the germline V gene, CDR1 is SGHNT and CDR2 is YYREEE (reference sequence). Here immunoSEQ multiplex PCR was the method, and the copy in TCRdb shows in-frame clones only, minus some. In the table there are about 89,000 clones, about 91% of which are singletons. The sample was blood. This receptor was obtained from a person aged 18-69 years in good health. V and J are TRBV5-4 and TRBJ1-2, with D unresolved. CDR3 in amino acids: CASSQEEGSSYGYTF. DNA for the CDR3: TGTGCCAGCAGCCAAGAGGAGGGTTCTTCCTATGGCTACACCTTC.